Below, 26 T cell receptor beta chains from the same sample are listed, as sequenced in a study of T cells in localized non-small cell lung cancer. Some clones are missing from TCRdb's copy, which holds only in-frame ones; the method was immunoSEQ multiplex PCR. The table has tens of thousands of clones, approximately 80% seen once. The material sequenced was PBMCs, taken before any cancer treatment. The source of these receptors is a man between 35 and 75 years old with stage II lung adenocarcinoma.

This chain's CDR3 is CASSPRLSGGSTDTQYF. The CDR3, as DNA: TGTGCCAGCAGCCCCCGACTGAGCGGGGGAAGCACAGATACGCAGTATTTT. This chain links TRBV11-2 with TRBJ2-3; 8 bases map to TRBD2. The CDR3 is 17 residues long. The J segment lost 0 bases and the V segment lost 5 bases, leaving 10 bases of the junction unmatched. The germline CDR1 and CDR2 sequences are SGHAT and FQNNGV.

This clone occurred once. The chain uses TRBV7-6 and TRBJ2-1; 10 bases match TRBD2. Trimming took 1 base from V and 4 from J; bases not matched to a gene: 4. The CDR3 is 16 residues long. CDR1 SGHVS and CDR2 FNYEAQ come from the germline V gene. CDR3 DNA: TGTGCCAGCAGCTTAGGGGGACTAGCGCGGTACAATGAGCAGTTCTTC. Translated: CASSLGGLARYNEQFF.

The chain employs TRBV15 and TRBJ1-1; maybe TRBD1 (6 bases). Germline V gene sequence: CDR1 LNHNV, CDR2 YYDKDF (reference sequence). The CDR3 length is 15 residues. Deletions cut 0 bases from V and 0 bases from J, with 8 bases between. CDR3: CATSREGTLNTEAFF. CDR3 bases: TGTGCCACCAGCAGAGAGGGGACATTGAACACTGAAGCTTTCTTT.

V and J are TRBV5-5 and TRBJ1-4; D gene ambiguous. This CDR3 contains 16 residues. Germline assignment: CDR1 SGHKS and CDR2 YYEKEE (reference sequence). Trimming cost V 0 bases and J 2 bases, with 11 bases left between them. DNA for the CDR3: TGTGCCAGCAGCTTGGCCGGAGGACTTACTAATGAAAAACTGTTTTTT. It yields the protein CASSLAGGLTNEKLFF.

V usage is TRBV2 and J usage is TRBJ2-3; 10 bases map to TRBD1. V gave up 6 bases and J gave up 2 bases; unmatched junction bases: 5. From germline, CDR1 is SNHLY and CDR2 FYNNEI. This CDR3 comprises 15 residues. Written as DNA, the CDR3 is TGTGCCAGCAGGCGGGACAGGGGTATCACAGATACGCAGTATTTT. Translated, it gives CASRRDRGITDTQYF.

The rearrangement links TRBV2 to TRBJ2-7, with 10 positions matching TRBD2. The CDR3 runs to 14 residues. Germline CDR1 is SNHLY and CDR2 is FYNNEI. The junction had 7 bases not matched to a gene; V was cut back by 4 bases and J by 7 bases. The CDR3 DNA sequence: TGTGCCAGCAGTGGTCTAGCGGGGGACATTGAGCAGTACTTC. Its protein product is CASSGLAGDIEQYF.

This chain uses TRBV6-5 with TRBJ2-7, with D possibly TRBD1 on 6 matching bases. Germline CDR1 reads MNHEY; CDR2 reads SVGAGI. Deletions cut 0 bases from V and 7 bases from J, with 13 bases between. The CDR3 is 14 amino acids. CDR3 region: CASSYSPGDLEQYF. The CDR3 nucleotides read TGTGCCAGCAGTTACTCGCCAGGGGACCTGGAGCAGTACTTC.

The CDR3 coding sequence is TGTGCCAGCACTTGGGGAAACACTGAAGCTTTCTTT. Its protein product is CASTWGNTEAFF. The genes are TRBV2 and TRBJ1-1; D is undetermined. The V gene lost 7 bases and the J gene lost 2 bases, with 8 bases spanning the gap. Germline V gene sequence: CDR1 SNHLY, CDR2 FYNNEI. This CDR3 has 12 residues.

The chain employs TRBV6-5 and TRBJ2-7; D gene uncertain. V was pared by 5 bases and J by 4 bases, with 12 bases between. This CDR3 region has 13 residues. From germline, CDR1 is MNHEY and CDR2 SVGAGI. For the CDR3, the DNA is TGTGCCAGCAGTCCGGGCCTTTCGTACGAGCAGTACTTC. Translation gives CASSPGLSYEQYF.

The chain combines TRBV7-2 with TRBJ2-5; 9 bases are shared with TRBD1. The germline gives CDR1 SGHTA, CDR2 FQGNSA. V lost 3 bases and J lost 4; bases outside the gene matches: 12. The CDR3 contains 17 residues. The CDR3 region is CASSFPLPGQGGETQYF. The CDR3 bases are TGTGCCAGCAGCTTTCCCCTACCGGGACAGGGCGGAGAGACCCAGTACTTC. The variable domain in full, completed from reference TRBV7-2 and TRBJ2-5, reads GAGVSQSPSNKVTEKGKDVELRCDPISGHTALYWYRQSLGQGLEFLIYFQGNSAPDKSGLPSDRFSAERTGGSVSTLTIQRTQQEDSAVYLCASSFPLPGQGGETQYFGPGTRLLVL.

The chain has TRBV7-8 and TRBJ1-2, with unresolved D. V lost 2 bases, J lost 6 bases, and 10 bases lay in between. Germline V gives CDR1 SGHVS, CDR2 FQNEAQ. The CDR3 contains 13 residues. The CDR3 spells CASSLSPTDGYTF. CDR3 DNA sequence: TGTGCCAGCAGCTTAAGCCCCACCGATGGCTACACCTTC.

CDR3 bases: TGCGCCAGCAGCTTGGAGGGATTGAACAATCAGCCCCAGCATTTT. Its translation is CASSLEGLNNQPQHF. The chain couples TRBV5-1 to TRBJ1-5, with unresolved D. With 0 bases removed from V and 3 bases from J, the gap between germline ends came to 10 bases. The CDR3 has 15 residues. Germline CDR1 is SGHRS and CDR2 is YFSETQ.

The J gene is TRBJ2-7, the V gene TRBV6-1; tentative D call: TRBD1 (5 bases). With 6 bases removed from V and 0 bases from J, the gap between germline ends came to 6 bases. From germline, CDR1 is MNHNS and CDR2 SASEGT. The length of the CDR3 is 12 residues. As DNA, the CDR3 is TGTGCCAGCAGAGGGGACTCCTACGAGCAGTACTTC. This encodes CASRGDSYEQYF.

V usage is TRBV7-2 and J usage is TRBJ1-2, with D perhaps TRBD1 (5 bases). Germline CDR1 SGHTA, CDR2 FQGNSA. V gave up 2 bases and J gave up 2 bases, with 9 bases separating them. The CDR3 length is 14 residues. Here the CDR3 DNA reads TGTGCCAGCAGCTTACAACAGGCAAACTATGGCTACACCTTC. Its protein product is CASSLQQANYGYTF.

This chain links TRBV2 with TRBJ2-3, with 13 bases fitting TRBD2. CDR1 is SNHLY, CDR2 FYNNEI, per germline. Trimming at V came to 6 bases and at J to 4 bases, leaving 7 bases not matched to a gene. This CDR3 is built from 16 residues. The CDR3 DNA reads TGTGCCAGCAGCGAACTAGCGGGAGGGCCCGCAGATACGCAGTATTTT. This encodes CASSELAGGPADTQYF.

The count of this clone is one. The chain links TRBV6-5 to TRBJ2-1; D may correspond to TRBD1 or TRBD2 (5 bases each). The V gene's germline CDR1 is MNHEY and CDR2 SVGAGI. The CDR3 sequence is 15 residues long. V lost 6 bases, J lost 4 bases, and 16 bases lay in between. The CDR3 spells CASSPDSGAYNEQFF. The CDR3, as DNA: TGTGCCAGCAGCCCCGACTCCGGGGCTTACAATGAGCAGTTCTTC.

This clone qualifies as medium-sized (0.01 to 0.1%). V is TRBV5-4 and J is TRBJ1-1; D is undetermined. V was pared by 4 bases and J by 1 base, with 8 bases between. The CDR3 consists of 13 residues. CDR1 is SGHNT and CDR2 is YYREEE in the germline V gene (reference sequence). The CDR3 DNA reads as TGTGCCAGCAGCGTCGACGGGAACACTGAAGCTTTCTTT. Translation: CASSVDGNTEAFF.

The CDR3 sequence is CASSQAGVRGNTEAFF. The CDR3 nucleotides read TGCGCCAGCAGCCAAGCCGGCGTCAGGGGGAACACTGAAGCTTTCTTT. The genes are TRBV4-1 and TRBJ1-1; D may be TRBD1 (6 bases). This CDR3 spans 16 amino acids. Deletions cut 1 base from V and 1 base from J, with 13 bases between. CDR1 and CDR2 from the germline V gene are MGHRA and YSYEKL.

The V call is TRBV7-3, the J call TRBJ2-6; D call uncertain. V was cut by 2 bases and J by 4 bases, with 3 bases left in between. The CDR3 is 13 amino acids. From germline, CDR1 is SGHTA and CDR2 FQGTGA. CDR3 nucleotides: TGTGCCAGCAGCTTAGGCGGGGCCAACGTCCTGACTTTC. Encoded protein: CASSLGGANVLTF.

The chain recombines TRBV4-3 with TRBJ1-3, with D unresolved. In germline, CDR1 is LGHNA, CDR2 YSLEER. This CDR3 contains 16 residues. Trimming left V 0 bases short and J 0 bases short, with 9 bases between. The CDR3 nucleotides read TGCGCCAGCAGCCAAGATCGAGCGAGCTCTGGAAACACCATATATTTT. It yields the protein CASSQDRASSGNTIYF.

This clone has just one count. The chain recombines TRBV6-5 with TRBJ1-1; D is unresolved. Germline V gene lookup returns CDR1 MNHEY and CDR2 SVGAGI. The CDR3 sequence is 15 residues long. With 6 bases removed from V and 3 bases from J, the gap between germline ends came to 17 bases. CDR3 in amino acids: CASRPTRGGYTEAFF. CDR3 DNA: TGTGCCAGCAGACCCACTCGAGGCGGTTACACTGAAGCTTTCTTT.

As to this clone: This same CDR3 is encoded by further DNA sequences in the sample. V is TRBV28 and J is TRBJ1-5; possible D gene TRBD1, 5 bases. Deletions cut 3 bases from V and 1 base from J, with 13 bases between. The germline V gene has CDR1 MDHEN and CDR2 SYDVKM. The CDR3 has 16 residues. The CDR3 loop is CASSFRGRRSNQPQHF. The CDR3 bases are TGTGCCAGCAGTTTTAGGGGACGCAGGAGCAATCAGCCCCAGCATTTT. Complete variable domain (other parts from reference TRBV28 and TRBJ1-5): DVKVTQSSRYLVKRTGEKVFLECVQDMDHENMFWYRQDPGLGLRLIYFSYDVKMKEKGDIPEGYSVSREKKERFSLILESASTNQTSMYLCASSFRGRRSNQPQHFGDGTRLSIL.

This clone appeared a single time. This chain connects TRBV18 to TRBJ1-1, with 8 bases lining up with TRBD1. Germline V gene lookup returns CDR1 KGHSH and CDR2 LQKENI. The J segment lost 4 bases and the V segment lost 8 bases, leaving 15 bases of the junction unmatched. CDR3 length equals 16 residues. CDR3 sequence reads: CASRLKAGGEGTEAFF. The CDR3 bases are TGTGCCAGCCGACTAAAGGCAGGGGGCGAGGGCACTGAAGCTTTCTTT.

Only one count was recorded for this clone. The V gene is TRBV29-1, the J gene TRBJ2-1; D uncertain. The germline V gene encodes CDR1 SQVTM and CDR2 ANQGSEA. Trimming removed 6 bases at V and 7 bases at J, with 7 bases between. The CDR3 sequence is 10 residues long. The CDR3 here is CSVYTNEQFF. As DNA, the CDR3 is TGCAGCGTCTATACAAATGAGCAGTTCTTC.

The chain is built from TRBV20-1 and TRBJ2-1; D not resolved. Germline values: CDR1 DFQATT, CDR2 SNEGSKA (reference sequence). V lost 1 base to trimming and J lost 11 bases, with 9 bases between them. The CDR3 contains 11 residues. The CDR3 nucleotides read TGCAGTGCTAGAGTTGAGTCTCAGCAGTTCTTC. As protein: CSARVESQQFF.

The V and J genes are TRBV14 and TRBJ2-3, with D unresolved. Germline values: CDR1 SGHDN, CDR2 FVKESK. Trimming removed 0 bases at V and 6 bases at J, with 13 bases between. This CDR3 has 15 amino acids. CDR3 region: CASSQDERVVDTQYF. DNA for the CDR3: TGTGCCAGCAGCCAAGATGAAAGGGTGGTGGATACGCAGTATTTT.